What follows are 9 T cell receptor beta chains derived from one specimen sequenced in a study of neurological immune-mediated disorders. TCRdb redid the calling of the 5' RACE reads with MiXCR, one entry per CDR3 protein. Of 45,000 to 60,000 distinct CDR3 sequences in the sample, more than 3% are singletons; the top ten hold roughly 1.7%. Sequencing was carried out using PBMCs. These receptors were obtained from a man aged 25-45 years with multiple sclerosis.

This clonotype was seen repeatedly, ten times or more. The genes are TRBV29-1 and TRBJ1-1; 7 bases match TRBD1. The CDR3 has 12 amino acids. Germline loops: CDR1 SQVTM, CDR2 ANQGSEA. The V segment lost 7 bases and the J segment 5 bases; nucleotides outside the gene matches: 7. In nucleotides, the CDR3 is TGCAGCGGATCAGGGGGTAGAACTGAAGCTTTCTTT. It specifies CSGSGGRTEAFF.

J is TRBJ1-1 and V is TRBV6-5; a weak D match, TRBD1 (5 bases). This CDR3 comprises 13 residues. Germline CDR1 and CDR2: MNHEY and SVGAGI. V was clipped by 3 bases and J by 5 bases, with 10 bases between them. CDR3 nucleotide sequence: TGTGCCAGCAGTTATGGGGGTGGGACTGAAGCTTTCTTT. Translating it yields CASSYGGGTEAFF.

This clonotype showed up many times. The rearrangement joins TRBV3-1 to TRBJ2-5; 8 bases match TRBD1. CDR3 length: 14 residues. The germline gives CDR1 LGHDT, CDR2 YNNKEL (reference sequence). V lost 6 bases, J lost 2 bases, and 5 bases stayed unmatched. CDR3 sequence reads: CASRKGTGQETQYF. DNA of the CDR3: TGTGCCAGCAGAAAAGGGACAGGACAAGAGACCCAGTACTTC.

There are many counts of this clonotype. The chain carries TRBV12-3 or TRBV12-4 and TRBJ1-3; unclear D gene. This CDR3 contains 14 residues. V was shortened by 1 base and J by 0 bases, with 4 bases between the two germline ends. CDR3 sequence reads: CASSLGFSGNTIYF. DNA for the CDR3: TGTGCCAGCAGTTTAGGTTTCTCTGGAAACACCATATATTTT.

This clonotype was seen many times. This rearrangement joins TRBV9 to TRBJ1-1; D ambiguous. Trimming cost V 0 bases and J 1 base, with 16 bases left between them. CDR3 length equals 17 residues. The V gene's germline CDR1 is SGDLS and CDR2 YYNGEE. The CDR3 sequence is CASSVGWQLSGNTEAFF. The DNA of the CDR3 is TGTGCCAGCAGCGTAGGTTGGCAGTTAAGTGGGAACACTGAAGCTTTCTTT.

This clonotype was counted at least ten times. J is TRBJ2-2 and V is TRBV5-1, with D unresolved. V lost 1 base and J 0 bases, leaving 4 bases between the germline ends. This CDR3 region has 14 residues. The V gene's germline CDR1 is SGHRS and CDR2 YFSETQ. CDR3 DNA sequence: TGCGCCAGCAGCTTGCAAACGAACACCGGGGAGCTGTTTTTT. Its protein is CASSLQTNTGELFF. Looking up the rest from reference TRBV5-1 and TRBJ2-2 gives the full variable domain: KAGVTQTPRYLIKTRGQQVTLSCSPISGHRSVSWYQQTPGQGLQFLFEYFSETQRNKGNFPGRFSGRQFSNSRSEMNVSTLELGDSALYLCASSLQTNTGELFFGEGSRLTVL.

This clonotype was recorded at least ten times. The rearrangement joins TRBV12-3 or TRBV12-4 to TRBJ2-1; D could derive from TRBD1 or TRBD2 (6 bases each). CDR3 length: 13 amino acids. Trimming removed 3 bases from V and 8 bases from J, with 11 bases in between. The CDR3 nucleotides read TGTGCCAGCAGTTTGTACAGGGAGGATGAGCAGTTCTTC. This gives the protein CASSLYREDEQFF.

This clonotype was detected ten times or more. The chain combines TRBV7-9 with TRBJ1-1; D is perhaps TRBD1 (6 bases). V was cut by 4 bases and J by 0 bases, with 12 bases left in between. The CDR3 covers 15 residues. Per the germline V gene, CDR1 is SEHNR and CDR2 is FQNEAQ (reference sequence). Here the CDR3 reads CASSSRDKVNTEAFF. The CDR3 region has the DNA TGTGCCAGCAGCTCCCGGGACAAGGTGAACACTGAAGCTTTCTTT.

This clonotype was picked up many times. The chain carries TRBV5-1 and TRBJ1-1, with D possibly being TRBD1 (5 bases). This CDR3 has 15 amino acids. Trimming removed 0 bases at V and 1 base at J, with 10 bases between. Per germline, CDR1 SGHRS and CDR2 YFSETQ. CDR3 sequence: CASSLVDSWNTEAFF. For the CDR3, the DNA is TGCGCCAGCAGCTTGGTAGACAGTTGGAACACTGAAGCTTTCTTT.